Described below is a single T cell receptor beta chain sequence and its context. The germline gives CDR1 LGHNT, CDR2 FRNRAP. The CDR3 runs to 12 residues. The ends lost 1 base at V and 10 bases at J; junction bases unmatched: 1. The source of the sample is a study of cytotoxic CD8 clonotypes in ibrutinib-treated CLL. Libraries were prepared by immunoSEQ multiplex PCR; TCRdb keeps only in-frame clonotypes and omits some of them. The table lists 30,000 to 40,000 clones, 49% of them singletons. The clonotype comes from a human donor with chronic lymphocytic leukemia. The chain joins TRBV12-5 to TRBJ1-1; 9 positions agree with TRBD1. Material: PBMCs, obtained before ibrutinib treatment. The CDR3 loop is CASGLGGQGAFF. CDR3 DNA: TGTGCTAGTGGTTTGGGGGGACAGGGAGCTTTCTTT.